This T cell receptor (beta chain) was captured in a study of T cell responses to AZD1222 COVID-19 vaccine. Findings and limits, study-wide: The study identified only a handful of AZD1222 recipients as seropositive at baseline.

Assay used: immunoSEQ multiplex PCR; TCRdb lists only in-frame clones, some missing. The data hold roughly 120,000 clones, with 65% to 85% observed a single time. Notes on this clone: Its antigen remains unknown.

CDR1 and CDR2 from the germline V gene are SGHRS and YFSETQ. The CDR3 is 17 residues long. V lost 1 base to trimming and J lost 0 bases, with 14 bases between them. Sequencing was performed on peripheral blood, taken on day 0 of AZD1222 vaccination. The chain employs TRBV5-1 and TRBJ1-3, with D perhaps matching TRBD1 (5 bases). The sequence came from an adult in good health. In nucleotides, the CDR3 is TGCGCCAGCAGCTTGCCCCCCTCGGGGCTCTCTGGAAACACCATATATTTT. As protein: CASSLPPSGLSGNTIYF. The variable domain in full, with the rest retrieved from reference TRBV5-1 and TRBJ1-3, is KAGVTQTPRYLIKTRGQQVTLSCSPISGHRSVSWYQQTPGQGLQFLFEYFSETQRNKGNFPGRFSGRQFSNSRSEMNVSTLELGDSALYLCASSLPPSGLSGNTIYFGEGSWLTVV.